The subject of this entry is one T cell receptor (beta chain). The antigen remains unidentified. The data originate from a study of cytomegalovirus exposure and HLA in healthy donors. Findings and caveats of the study: An analysis done earlier found most TCR beta V segments productive about 90% or about 30% of the time. It was shown in a later analysis that HLA-associated TCR beta chains were more clonally expanded than other, equally common chains.

Healthy bone marrow donors made up the donors. The study ran its PCR with 60 Vbeta and 13 Jbeta primers. The assay was immunoSEQ multiplex PCR, and TCRdb's table has in-frame clones only and misses some. The sample lists around 100,000 clones, approximately 80% occurring once. The source of this sequence is a woman under 30 in good health and CMV-seronegative. Specimen: PBMCs.

CDR3 residues: CASRRLAGPQGAFF. DNA of the CDR3: TGTGCCAGCAGACGACTAGCGGGACCGCAAGGGGCGTTCTTC. This chain uses TRBV2 with TRBJ2-1; 11 bases agree with TRBD2. The germline V gene has CDR1 SNHLY and CDR2 FYNNEI. V shed 6 bases, J shed 15 bases, and the junction held 13 bases outside the gene matches. The CDR3 extends over 14 amino acids.